This entry lists 2 T cell receptor beta chains sequenced from one sample in a study of tumor-infiltrating lymphocytes in primary liver carcinoma. Unsorted bulk tissue of roughly 18-32 mg yielded co-extracted RNA and DNA. A primer in the constant region served to generate TCR beta cDNA from roughly 520 ng of total RNA. What produced the TCR beta libraries was three nested multiplex PCR rounds using slightly modified ARM-PCR. TRBV1-TRBV30 forward primers paired with a C-beta reverse primer drove the first two PCR rounds, about 9 cycles each. TCRdb ran MiXCR on the multiplex PCR reads and lists one entry per CDR3 protein. The profile covers about 22,000 distinct CDR3 sequences, with about 75% appearing a single time and 40% taken by the ten largest. Sequenced material: liver tumor tissue from sampling region 1. Subset noted: tumor region T1, superior pole. These receptors were obtained from a woman in her 30s with primary liver carcinoma and hepatitis B virus infection.

With regard to this clonotype: The CDR3 does not close with the conserved phenylalanine or tryptophan, likely indicating a read error. The DNA is omitted, as the CDR3 cannot be located on it reliably, and the CDR3 follows TCRdb's listing. The CDR3: CAWSGETKYL. J is TRBJ2-5 and V is TRBV30. The CDR3 adds up to 10 amino acids, both ends counted. Germline CDR1 and CDR2: GTSNPN and SVGIG (reference sequence).

This clonotype showed up just once. Given a much more abundant clone one base away, this may be a read error. CDR3 amino acids: CASSHHRMQYF. The CDR3 DNA is TGTGCCAGCAGCCACCACCGCATGCAGTACTTC. The chain has TRBV14 and TRBJ2-7; D call uncertain. V was cut by 3 bases and J by 9 bases, with 9 bases left in between. CDR3 length: 11 amino acids. CDR1 is SGHDN and CDR2 is FVKESK in the germline V gene.